The following is a TCR beta chain sequence with its context. Its antigen is unknown. In germline, CDR1 is SGHRS, CDR2 YFSETQ. The V end lost 0 bases, the J end lost 0 bases, and 8 bases lay between the germline ends. The CDR3 contains 15 residues. Primed by a sample-barcoded 5' primer and a J-beta primer mix, a second PCR proceeded for about 6 to 12 cycles. TCRdb itself ran the 5' RACE reads through MiXCR, one entry per CDR3 protein. This sample has 1,100,000 or so distinct CDR3 sequences, with 45% found just once. This sample was taken from a study of blood T cells in healthy people across ages. Study in general: Template switching recovered approximately one barcoded beta molecule for every two T cells.

General study results and limits: Underestimates were what the diversity estimates from one million T cells were considered to be. Compared with aged donors, long-lived donors showed fewer expanded clones, suggesting selection.

Extractions gave at least 5 micrograms of total RNA per sample. Sequencing was done on a sample of blood. The chain carries TRBV5-1 and TRBJ2-3; D ambiguous. The TCR was taken from a woman aged 55-70 years in good health. In DNA form, the CDR3 reads TGCGCCAGCAGCTTGGATCTAGGAAGCACAGATACGCAGTATTTT. It specifies CASSLDLGSTDTQYF.